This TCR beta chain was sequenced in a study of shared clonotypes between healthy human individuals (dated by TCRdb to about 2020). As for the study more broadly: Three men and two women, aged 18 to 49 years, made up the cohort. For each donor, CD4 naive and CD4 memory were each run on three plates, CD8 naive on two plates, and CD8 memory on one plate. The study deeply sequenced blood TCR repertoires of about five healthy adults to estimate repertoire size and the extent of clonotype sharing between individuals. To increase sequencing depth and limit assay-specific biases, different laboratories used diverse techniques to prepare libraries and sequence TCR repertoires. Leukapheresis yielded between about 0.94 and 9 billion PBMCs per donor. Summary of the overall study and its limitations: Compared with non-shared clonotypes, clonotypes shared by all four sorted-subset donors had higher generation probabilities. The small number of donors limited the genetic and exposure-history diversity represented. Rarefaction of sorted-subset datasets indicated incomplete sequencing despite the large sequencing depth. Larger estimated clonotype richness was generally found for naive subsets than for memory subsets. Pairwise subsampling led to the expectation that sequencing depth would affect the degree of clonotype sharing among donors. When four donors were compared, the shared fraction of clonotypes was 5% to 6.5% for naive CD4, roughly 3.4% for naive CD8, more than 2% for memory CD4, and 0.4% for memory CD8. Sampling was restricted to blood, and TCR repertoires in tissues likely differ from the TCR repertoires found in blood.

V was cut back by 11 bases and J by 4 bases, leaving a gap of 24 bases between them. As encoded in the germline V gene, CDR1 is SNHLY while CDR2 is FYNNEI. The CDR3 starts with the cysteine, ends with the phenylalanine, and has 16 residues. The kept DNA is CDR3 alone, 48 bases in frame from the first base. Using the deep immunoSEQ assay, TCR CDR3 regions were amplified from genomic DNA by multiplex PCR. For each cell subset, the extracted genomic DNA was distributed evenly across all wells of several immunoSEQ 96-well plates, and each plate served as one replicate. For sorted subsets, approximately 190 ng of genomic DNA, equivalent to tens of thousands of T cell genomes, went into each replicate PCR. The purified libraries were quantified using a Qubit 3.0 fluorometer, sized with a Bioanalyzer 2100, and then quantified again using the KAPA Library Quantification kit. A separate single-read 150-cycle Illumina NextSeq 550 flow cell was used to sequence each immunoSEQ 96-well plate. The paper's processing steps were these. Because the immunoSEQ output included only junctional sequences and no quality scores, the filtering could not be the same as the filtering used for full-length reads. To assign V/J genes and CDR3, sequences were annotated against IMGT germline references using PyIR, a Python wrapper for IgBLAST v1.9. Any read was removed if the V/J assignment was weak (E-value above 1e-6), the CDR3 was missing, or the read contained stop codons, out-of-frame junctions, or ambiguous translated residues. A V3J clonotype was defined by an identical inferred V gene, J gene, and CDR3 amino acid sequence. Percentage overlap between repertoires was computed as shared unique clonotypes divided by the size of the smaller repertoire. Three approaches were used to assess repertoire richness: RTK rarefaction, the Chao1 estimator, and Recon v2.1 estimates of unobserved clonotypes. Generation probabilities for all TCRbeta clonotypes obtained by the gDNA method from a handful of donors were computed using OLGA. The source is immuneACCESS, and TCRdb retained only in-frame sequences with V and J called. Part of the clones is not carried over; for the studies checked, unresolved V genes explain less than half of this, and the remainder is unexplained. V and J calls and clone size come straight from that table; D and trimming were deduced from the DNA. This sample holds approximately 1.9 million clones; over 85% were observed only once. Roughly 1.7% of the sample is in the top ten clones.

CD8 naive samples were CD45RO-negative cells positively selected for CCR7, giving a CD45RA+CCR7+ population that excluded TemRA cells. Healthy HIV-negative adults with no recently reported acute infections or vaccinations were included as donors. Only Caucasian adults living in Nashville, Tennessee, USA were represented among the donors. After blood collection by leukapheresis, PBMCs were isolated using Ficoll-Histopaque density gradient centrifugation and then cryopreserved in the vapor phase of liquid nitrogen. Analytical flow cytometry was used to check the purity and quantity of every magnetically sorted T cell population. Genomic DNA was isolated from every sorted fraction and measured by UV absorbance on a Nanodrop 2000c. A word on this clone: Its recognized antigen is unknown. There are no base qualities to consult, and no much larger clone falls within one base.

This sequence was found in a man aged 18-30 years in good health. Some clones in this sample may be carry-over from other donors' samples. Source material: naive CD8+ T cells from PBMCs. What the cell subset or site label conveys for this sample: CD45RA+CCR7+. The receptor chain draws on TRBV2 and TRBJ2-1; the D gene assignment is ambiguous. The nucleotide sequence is TGTGCCTTAAGTCCAGATCCTCCCCTGCCATACAATGAGCAGTTCTTC. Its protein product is CALSPDPPLPYNEQFF.